This T cell receptor (beta chain) was sequenced during a study of blood T cell repertoires in COVID-19. Study background: PBMCs, B-cell-depleted T cells, or T cells provided the cDNA or gDNA that made up the material.

Methods used by the authors: Amplification with reference gene primers provided the estimates of nucleated cell counts. Measured with immunoSEQ multiplex PCR; TCRdb has only the in-frame clones, and not every one. That table is the source of V, J and clone size, and D and trimming were worked out from the DNA. The sample carries some 260,000 clones, 75% to 90% recorded once. The V gene's germline CDR1 is MNHEY and CDR2 SVGAGI. The V end lost 4 bases, the J end lost 4 bases, and 17 bases lay between the germline ends. The CDR3 has 16 amino acids. The origin of this receptor is a woman in her twenties or thirties with acute COVID-19. The sample taken for sequencing was PBMCs or T cells enriched from blood (not recorded which). The rearrangement uses TRBV6-5 and TRBJ1-5; weak D call: TRBD1 (5 bases). The CDR3 is CASSSPAGPKNQPQHF. DNA for the CDR3: TGTGCCAGCAGTTCCCCCGCAGGGCCTAAAAATCAGCCCCAGCATTTT.